This TCR beta chain emerged from a study of shared clonotypes between healthy human individuals. As concerns this clone: Other DNA sequences of this sample code for an identical CDR3.

The length of the CDR3 is 15 residues. CDR1 KGHSH and CDR2 LQKENI come from the germline V gene. V lost 0 bases to trimming and J lost 8 bases; unmatched junction nucleotides: 4. TCRdb keeps only in-frame clones here, not all; method: immunoSEQ multiplex PCR. The sample contains around 1.4 million clones, about 98.5% of which appear only once. The chain recombines TRBV18 with TRBJ1-4; 9 nucleotides align to TRBD1. Sample: naive CD4+ T cells sorted from blood. Subset here: CD45RA+ positively selected. The sequence derives from a man younger than 40 in good health. The CDR3 reads CASSPPGQGFEKLFF. CDR3 coding DNA: TGTGCCAGCTCACCACCGGGACAGGGCTTCGAAAAACTGTTTTTT.